Listed here are 10 T cell receptor beta chains from one sample, sequenced in a study of T cell repertoires in cytomegalovirus infection. From the reads, TCRdb called clonotypes with MiXCR, one entry per CDR3 protein. The profile shows approximately 770,000 distinct CDR3 sequences, 25% to 30% of them singletons. Their antigen targets remain unknown. The sequencing used cultured CD8+ T cells from PBMCs, collected from culture after CMV antigen stimulation. The source of these receptors is a human donor in good health (CMV status not recorded). Some clones in this sample may be carry-over from other donors' samples.

The rearrangement joins TRBV6-6 to TRBJ2-1, with 8 bases identical to TRBD1. V shed 0 bases and J 9 bases; nucleotides not matched to a gene: 7. The CDR3 runs to 15 residues. Per the germline V gene, CDR1 is MNHNY and CDR2 is SVGAGI (reference sequence). The chain's CDR3 is CASSYSDRAEGEQFF. Written as DNA, the CDR3 is TGTGCCAGCAGTTACTCGGACAGGGCCGAGGGTGAGCAGTTCTTC.

Details on this clonotype: Just one base apart from a much larger clone, this may be a read error. This chain links TRBV7-6 with TRBJ1-2; a weak D match, TRBD1 (6 bases). The V gene's germline CDR1 is SGHVS and CDR2 FNYEAQ. This CDR3 is built from 17 residues. CDR3 loop: CARSPLIGGPNPSGSPF. CDR3 DNA: TGTGCCAGGAGCCCCCTGATTGGGGGCCCAAACCCCTCCGGCTCGCCCTTC.

V gene TRBV12-3 or TRBV12-4 combines with J gene TRBJ2-1; 9 nucleotides align to TRBD1. The V and J ends lost 8 bases and 9 bases, in that order; junction bases with no gene match: 5. This CDR3 is built from 12 residues. The CDR3 protein is CASGTGLAEQFF. In nucleotides, the CDR3 is TGTGCCAGCGGGACAGGGTTGGCTGAGCAGTTCTTC.

This clonotype was recorded a few times. The rearrangement joins TRBV5-1 to TRBJ1-3; D is unresolved. The V end lost 2 bases, the J end lost 0 bases, and 9 bases lay between the germline ends. The CDR3 runs 15 residues. Germline V lookup: CDR1 SGHRS, CDR2 YFSETQ. The CDR3 sequence: CASSFTHSSGNTIYF. The CDR3 DNA reads TGCGCCAGCAGCTTCACCCATTCCTCTGGAAACACCATATATTTT.

The chain has TRBV9 and TRBJ2-2, with a possible D match to TRBD2 (7 bases). V was pared by 4 bases and J by 4 bases, with 17 bases between. Per the germline V gene, CDR1 is SGDLS and CDR2 is YYNGEE. The CDR3 contains 16 residues. CDR3 in DNA: TGTGCCAGCAGCTTAGGGGGGGCAGTTCTCACCGGGGAGCTGTTTTTT. As protein: CASSLGGAVLTGELFF. The full variable domain, in which reference TRBV9 and TRBJ2-2 provide the parts outside the CDR3, is DSGVTQTPKHLITATGQRVTLRCSPRSGDLSVYWYQQSLDQGLQFLIQYYNGEERAKGNILERFSAQQFPDLHSELNLSSLELGDSALYFCASSLGGAVLTGELFFGEGSRLTVL.

This clonotype was observed a handful of times. The rearrangement links TRBV11-2 to TRBJ2-4; 10 nucleotides agree with TRBD1. After removal of 1 base from V and 3 bases from J, the junction contained 18 bases not matched to a gene. This CDR3 comprises 21 residues. Looked up from germline, CDR1 is SGHAT and CDR2 is FQNNGV. CDR3 in DNA: TGTGCCAGCAGCTTAGTGGAACAGCTATTCGGGACAGGGGAAGGCAAAAACATTCAGTACTTC. Its translation is CASSLVEQLFGTGEGKNIQYF.

A single count supports this clonotype. The CDR3 bases are TGTGCCAGCAGTTACTCATTAGCGGGGTTAACCTACGAGCAGTACTTC. Protein sequence: CASSYSLAGLTYEQYF. The chain carries TRBV6-2 or TRBV6-3 and TRBJ2-7, with 8 bases fitting TRBD2. Germline V gives CDR1 MNHEY, CDR2 SVGEGT. The CDR3 is 16 amino acids. V lost 0 bases to trimming and J lost 2 bases; unmatched junction nucleotides: 6.

The chain links TRBV6-5 to TRBJ2-5, with D possibly TRBD2 on 6 matching bases. V gave up 5 bases and J gave up 5 bases, with 15 bases separating them. The germline V gene encodes CDR1 MNHEY and CDR2 SVGAGI. CDR3 size: 14 residues. CDR3 region: CASSPYSAGETQYF. In nucleotides, the CDR3 is TGTGCCAGCAGTCCCTATAGCGCGGGGGAGACCCAGTACTTC.

This clonotype was seen only a few times. The rearrangement joins TRBV4-1 to TRBJ2-7, with 10 bases that match TRBD2. V shed 1 base and J 1 base; nucleotides not matched to a gene: 4. Germline V gene sequence: CDR1 MGHRA, CDR2 YSYEKL. CDR3 length: 16 residues. In DNA, the CDR3 is TGCGCCAGCAGCCAAGTGATTAGCGGGGGGTCCTACGAGCAGTACTTC. Translated, it gives CASSQVISGGSYEQYF.

This chain connects TRBV20-1 to TRBJ2-7; D might be TRBD1 or TRBD2, each matching 5 bases. This CDR3 contains 16 residues. V gave up 2 bases and J gave up 3 bases, with 20 bases separating them. Germline loops: CDR1 DFQATT, CDR2 SNEGSKA (reference sequence). The CDR3 nucleotides read TGCAGTGCTAGATTTTTTGAGGGGCGAGGGGACTACGAGCAGTACTTC. It translates to CSARFFEGRGDYEQYF.